This T cell receptor beta chain is from a study of blood T cell repertoires in COVID-19. Study-level background: In each case, the material was cDNA or gDNA derived from T cells, B-cell-depleted T cells, or PBMCs.

Germline CDR1 is KGHSY and CDR2 is FQNENV. Trimming left V 5 bases short and J 10 bases short, with 12 bases between. The CDR3 length is 13 residues. A single count supports this clone. Per the original methods: Quantification of nucleated cells was approximated via reference gene primer amplification. TCRdb keeps only in-frame clones here, not all; method: immunoSEQ multiplex PCR. For V, J and clone size, that table is used; D and trimming come from the DNA. The sample shows some 150,000 clones, around 88% of them seen only once. Participant age was about 18 to 89 years, and participants resided in fewer than 25 US areas. Participant-reported clinical history was the basis for cohort assignment.

This receptor was taken from a woman aged 45-59 years in a cohort exposed to, infected with or recovered from COVID-19 (not recorded which). This chain joins TRBV16 and TRBJ1-6; no definite D call. The sample comprised PBMCs or T cells enriched from blood (not recorded which). DNA of the CDR3: TGTGCCAGCAGCGGTATGAGGGCCTCACCCCTCCACTTT. Residues: CASSGMRASPLHF.